This T cell receptor beta chain originates from a study of T cell responses to AZD1222 COVID-19 vaccine. The study's findings and limits: Baseline testing showed seropositivity in only five or six AZD1222 recipients.

Germline V gene sequence: CDR1 SGHRS, CDR2 YFSETQ. The CDR3 runs to 13 residues. The V gene lost 4 bases and the J gene lost 8 bases, with 13 bases spanning the gap. In the case of this clone: The target antigen is unknown.

The repertoire was sequenced with immunoSEQ multiplex PCR; TCRdb's copy has only in-frame clones and lacks some. Of about 110,000 clones listed, around 82% were seen once; the top ten hold about 9%. This clonotype was obtained from an adult in good health. Sequencing was performed on peripheral blood, taken on day 0 of AZD1222 vaccination. The V gene is TRBV5-1, the J gene TRBJ2-1; no reliable D call. CDR3 nucleotides: TGCGCCAGCAGCCCCAGACTTGGAGATGAGCAGTTCTTC. Translating gives CASSPRLGDEQFF.